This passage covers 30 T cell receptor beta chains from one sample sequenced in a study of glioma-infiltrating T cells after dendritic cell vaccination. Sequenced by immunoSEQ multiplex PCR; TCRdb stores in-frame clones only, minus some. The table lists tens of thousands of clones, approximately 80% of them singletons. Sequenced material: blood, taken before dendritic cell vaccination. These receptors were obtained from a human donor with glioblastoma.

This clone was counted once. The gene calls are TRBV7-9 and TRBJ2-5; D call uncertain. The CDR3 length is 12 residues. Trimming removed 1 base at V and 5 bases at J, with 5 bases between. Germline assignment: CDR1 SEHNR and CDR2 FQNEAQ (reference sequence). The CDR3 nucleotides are TGTGCCAGCAGCTTAGTATCGGAGACCCAGTACTTC. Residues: CASSLVSETQYF.

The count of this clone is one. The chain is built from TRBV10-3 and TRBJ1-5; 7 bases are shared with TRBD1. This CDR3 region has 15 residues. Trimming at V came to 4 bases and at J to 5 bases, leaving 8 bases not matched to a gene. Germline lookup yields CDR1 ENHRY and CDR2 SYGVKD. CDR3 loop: CAISAWTGSDQPQHF. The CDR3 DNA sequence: TGTGCCATCAGTGCCTGGACAGGCTCGGATCAGCCCCAGCATTTT.

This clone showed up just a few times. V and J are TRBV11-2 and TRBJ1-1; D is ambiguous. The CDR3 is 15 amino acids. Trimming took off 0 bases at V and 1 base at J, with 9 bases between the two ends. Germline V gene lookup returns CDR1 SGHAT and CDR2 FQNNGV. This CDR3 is CASSLEGQRNTEAFF. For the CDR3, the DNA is TGTGCCAGCAGCTTAGAGGGCCAGAGGAACACTGAAGCTTTCTTT.

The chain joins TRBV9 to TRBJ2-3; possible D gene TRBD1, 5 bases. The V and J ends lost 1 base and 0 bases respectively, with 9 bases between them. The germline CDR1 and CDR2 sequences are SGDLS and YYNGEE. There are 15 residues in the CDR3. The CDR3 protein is CASSVTDTSTDTQYF. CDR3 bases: TGTGCCAGCAGCGTAACGGACACAAGCACAGATACGCAGTATTTT.

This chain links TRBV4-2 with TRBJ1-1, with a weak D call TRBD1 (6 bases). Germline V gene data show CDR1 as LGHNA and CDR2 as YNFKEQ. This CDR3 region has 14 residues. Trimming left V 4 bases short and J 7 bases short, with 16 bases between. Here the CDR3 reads CASSLGGGQDEAFF. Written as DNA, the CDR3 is TGTGCCAGCAGCCTCGGGGGGGGGCAGGATGAAGCTTTCTTT.

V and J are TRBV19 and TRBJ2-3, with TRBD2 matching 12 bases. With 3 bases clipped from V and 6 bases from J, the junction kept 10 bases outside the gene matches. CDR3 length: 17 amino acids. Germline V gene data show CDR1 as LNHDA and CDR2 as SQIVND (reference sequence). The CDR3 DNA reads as TGTGCCAGTAGTATCCTACCGCCCACTAGCGGGAGGGATACGCAGTATTTT. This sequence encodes CASSILPPTSGRDTQYF.

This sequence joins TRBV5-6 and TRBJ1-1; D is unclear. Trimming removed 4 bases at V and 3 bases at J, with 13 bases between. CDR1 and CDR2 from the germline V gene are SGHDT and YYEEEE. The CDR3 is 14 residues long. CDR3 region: CASSLERQYTEAFF. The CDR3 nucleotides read TGTGCCAGCAGCCTGGAGCGCCAGTACACTGAAGCTTTCTTT.

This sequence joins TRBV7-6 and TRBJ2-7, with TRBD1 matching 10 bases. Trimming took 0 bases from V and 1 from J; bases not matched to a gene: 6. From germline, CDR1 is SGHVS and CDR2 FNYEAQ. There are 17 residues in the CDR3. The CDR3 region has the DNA TGTGCCAGCAGCTTAGCTGAAGGACAGGGGGAATCCTACGAGCAGTACTTC. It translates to CASSLAEGQGESYEQYF.

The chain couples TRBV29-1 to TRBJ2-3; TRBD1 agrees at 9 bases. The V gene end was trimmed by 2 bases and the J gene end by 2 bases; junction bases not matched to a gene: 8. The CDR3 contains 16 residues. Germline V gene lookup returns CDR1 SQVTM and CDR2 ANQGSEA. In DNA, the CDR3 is TGCAGCGTTGAATTATTGGGACAGGGATTCACAGATACGCAGTATTTT. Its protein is CSVELLGQGFTDTQYF.

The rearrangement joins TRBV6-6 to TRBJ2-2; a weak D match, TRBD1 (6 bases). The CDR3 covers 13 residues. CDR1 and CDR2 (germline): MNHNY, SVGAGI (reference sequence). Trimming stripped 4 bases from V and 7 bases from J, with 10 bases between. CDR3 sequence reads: CASSSSGVGELFF. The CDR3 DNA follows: TGTGCCAGCAGTTCCTCAGGGGTCGGGGAGCTGTTTTTT.

The CDR3 DNA reads as TGTGCCAGCAGGGCACTAGCGGGAAACCGGTACGAGCAGTACGTC. Amino acids: CASRALAGNRYEQYV. The chain combines TRBV6-1 with TRBJ2-7; 10 bases are a match to TRBD2. The V segment lost 6 bases and the J segment 4 bases; nucleotides outside the gene matches: 9. Germline V gene data show CDR1 as MNHNS and CDR2 as SASEGT. This CDR3 region has 15 residues.

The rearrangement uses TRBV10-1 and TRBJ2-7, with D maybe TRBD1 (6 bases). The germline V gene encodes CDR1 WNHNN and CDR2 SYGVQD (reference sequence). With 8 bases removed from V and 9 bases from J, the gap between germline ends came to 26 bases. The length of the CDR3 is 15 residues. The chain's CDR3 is CASPPGRGIGGGQYV. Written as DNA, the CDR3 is TGCGCCAGCCCCCCGGGCAGGGGCATAGGGGGTGGGCAGTACGTC.

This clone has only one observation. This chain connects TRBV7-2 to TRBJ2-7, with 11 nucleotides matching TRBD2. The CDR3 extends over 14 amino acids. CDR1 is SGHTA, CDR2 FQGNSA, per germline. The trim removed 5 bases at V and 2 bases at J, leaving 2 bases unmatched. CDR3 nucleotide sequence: TGTGCCAGCAGCCTGACTAGCGGGGCCTACGAGCAGTACTTC. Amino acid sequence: CASSLTSGAYEQYF.

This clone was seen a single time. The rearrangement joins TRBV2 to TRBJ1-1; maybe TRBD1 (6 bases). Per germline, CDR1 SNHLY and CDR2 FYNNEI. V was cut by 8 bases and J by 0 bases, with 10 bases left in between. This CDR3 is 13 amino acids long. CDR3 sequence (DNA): TGTGCCAGCGGCAACAGGGTGAACACTGAAGCTTTCTTT. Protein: CASGNRVNTEAFF.

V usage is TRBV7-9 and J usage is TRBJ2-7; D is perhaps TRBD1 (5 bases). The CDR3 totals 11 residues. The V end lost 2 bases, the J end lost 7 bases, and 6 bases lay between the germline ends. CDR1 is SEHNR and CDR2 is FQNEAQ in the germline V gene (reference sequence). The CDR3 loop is CASSLKGEQYF. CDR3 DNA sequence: TGTGCCAGCAGCTTAAAGGGGGAGCAGTACTTC. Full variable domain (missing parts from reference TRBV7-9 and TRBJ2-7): DTGVSQNPRHKITKRGQNVTFRCDPISEHNRLYWYRQTLGQGPEFLTYFQNEAQLEKSRLLSDRFSAERPKGSFSTLEIQRTEQGDSAMYLCASSLKGEQYFGPGTRLTVT.

The CDR3 sequence is CASSQGTGSQYGYTF. The CDR3 DNA is TGTGCCAGCTCACAGGGGACAGGGAGTCAATATGGCTACACCTTC. This chain uses TRBV18 with TRBJ1-2; 9 nucleotides line up with TRBD1. J gave up 5 bases and V 4 bases, and 8 bases lay outside the gene matches. Germline V gene data show CDR1 as KGHSH and CDR2 as LQKENI. The CDR3 is made up of 15 amino acids.

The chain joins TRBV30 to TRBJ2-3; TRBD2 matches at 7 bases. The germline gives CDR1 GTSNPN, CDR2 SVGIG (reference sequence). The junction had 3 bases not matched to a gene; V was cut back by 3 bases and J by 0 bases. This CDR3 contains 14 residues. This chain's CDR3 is CAWRLASSTDTQYF. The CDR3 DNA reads TGTGCCTGGAGACTAGCGTCAAGCACAGATACGCAGTATTTT. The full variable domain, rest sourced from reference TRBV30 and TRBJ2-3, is SQTIHQWPATLVQPVGSPLSLECTVEGTSNPNLYWYRQAAGRGLQLLFYSVGIGQISSEVPQNLSASRPQDRQFILSSKKLLLSDSGFYLCAWRLASSTDTQYFGPGTRLTVL.

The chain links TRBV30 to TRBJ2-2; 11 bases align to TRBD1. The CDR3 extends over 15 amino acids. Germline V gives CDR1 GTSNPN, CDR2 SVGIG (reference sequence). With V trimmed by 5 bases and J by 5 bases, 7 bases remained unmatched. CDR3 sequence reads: CAWDPGQGDTGELFF. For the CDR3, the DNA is TGTGCCTGGGATCCGGGACAGGGGGATACCGGGGAGCTGTTTTTT.

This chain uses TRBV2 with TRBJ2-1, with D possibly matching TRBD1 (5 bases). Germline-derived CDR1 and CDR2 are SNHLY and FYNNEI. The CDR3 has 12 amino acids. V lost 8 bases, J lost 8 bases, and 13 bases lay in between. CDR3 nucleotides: TGTGCCAGCCGTACCCAGGGCGATGAGCAGTTCTTC. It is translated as CASRTQGDEQFF.

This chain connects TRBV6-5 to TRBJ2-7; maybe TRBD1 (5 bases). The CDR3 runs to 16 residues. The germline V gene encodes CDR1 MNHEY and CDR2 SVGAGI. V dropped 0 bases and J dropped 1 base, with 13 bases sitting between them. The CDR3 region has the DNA TGTGCCAGCAGTTACTCAACAGTGGGGCAATCCTACGAGCAGTACTTC. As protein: CASSYSTVGQSYEQYF.

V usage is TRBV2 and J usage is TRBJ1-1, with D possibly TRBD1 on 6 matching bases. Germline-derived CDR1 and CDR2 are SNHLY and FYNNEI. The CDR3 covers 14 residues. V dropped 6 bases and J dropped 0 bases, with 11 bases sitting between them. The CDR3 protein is CASRQTGMNTEAFF. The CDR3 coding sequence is TGTGCCAGCAGGCAAACAGGGATGAACACTGAAGCTTTCTTT.

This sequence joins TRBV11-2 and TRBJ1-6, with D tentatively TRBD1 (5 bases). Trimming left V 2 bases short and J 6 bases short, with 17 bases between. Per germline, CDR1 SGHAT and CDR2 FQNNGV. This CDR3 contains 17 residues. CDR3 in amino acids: CASSLYGGADTNSPLHF. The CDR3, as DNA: TGTGCCAGCAGCTTATACGGTGGGGCGGATACTAATTCACCCCTCCACTTT.

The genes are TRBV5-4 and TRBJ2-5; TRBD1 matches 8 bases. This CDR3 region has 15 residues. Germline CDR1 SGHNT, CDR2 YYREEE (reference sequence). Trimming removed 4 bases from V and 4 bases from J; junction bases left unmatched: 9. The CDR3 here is CASSQKAGGGETQYF. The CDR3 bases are TGTGCCAGCAGCCAAAAAGCAGGGGGCGGAGAGACCCAGTACTTC. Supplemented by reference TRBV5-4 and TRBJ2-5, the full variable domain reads ETGVTQSPTHLIKTRGQQVTLRCSSQSGHNTVSWYQQALGQGPQFIFQYYREEENGRGNFPPRFSGLQFPNYSSELNVNALELDDSALYLCASSQKAGGGETQYFGPGTRLLVL.

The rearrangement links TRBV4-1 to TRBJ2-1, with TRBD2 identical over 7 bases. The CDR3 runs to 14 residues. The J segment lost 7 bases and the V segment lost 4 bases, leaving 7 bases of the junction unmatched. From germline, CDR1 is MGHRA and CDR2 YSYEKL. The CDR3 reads CASSPRLAANEQFF. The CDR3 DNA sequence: TGCGCCAGCAGCCCAAGGCTAGCGGCTAATGAGCAGTTCTTC.

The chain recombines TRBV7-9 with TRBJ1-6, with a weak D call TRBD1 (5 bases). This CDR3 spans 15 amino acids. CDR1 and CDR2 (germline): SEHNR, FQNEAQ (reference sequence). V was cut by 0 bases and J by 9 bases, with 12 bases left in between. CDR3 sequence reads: CASSLASGFRSPLHF. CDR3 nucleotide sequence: TGTGCCAGCAGCTTAGCATCAGGGTTTCGTTCACCCCTCCACTTT.

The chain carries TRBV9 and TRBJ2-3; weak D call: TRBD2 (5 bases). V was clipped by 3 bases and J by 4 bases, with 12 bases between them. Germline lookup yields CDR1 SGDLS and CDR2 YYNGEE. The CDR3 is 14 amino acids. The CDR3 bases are TGTGCCAGCAGCGGCGACTACGTAGCAGATACGCAGTATTTT. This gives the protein CASSGDYVADTQYF.

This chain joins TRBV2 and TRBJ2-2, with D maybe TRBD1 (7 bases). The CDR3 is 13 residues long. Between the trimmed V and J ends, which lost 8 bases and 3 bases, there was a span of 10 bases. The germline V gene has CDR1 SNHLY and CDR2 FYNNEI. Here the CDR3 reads CASGGGDTGELFF. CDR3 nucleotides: TGTGCCAGCGGAGGGGGCGACACCGGGGAGCTGTTTTTT.

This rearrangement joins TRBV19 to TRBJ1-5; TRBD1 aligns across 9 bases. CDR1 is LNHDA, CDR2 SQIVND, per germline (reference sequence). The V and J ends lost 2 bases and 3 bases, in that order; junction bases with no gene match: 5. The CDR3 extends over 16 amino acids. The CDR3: CASSILTGGNNQPQHF. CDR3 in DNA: TGTGCCAGTAGTATACTGACAGGGGGGAACAATCAGCCCCAGCATTTT.

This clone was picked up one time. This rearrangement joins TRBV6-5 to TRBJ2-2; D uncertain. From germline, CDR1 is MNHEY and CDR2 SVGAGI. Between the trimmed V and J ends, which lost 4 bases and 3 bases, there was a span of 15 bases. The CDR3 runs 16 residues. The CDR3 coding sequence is TGTGCCAGCAGTTCTTTCGCGAGGCAGTACACCGGGGAGCTGTTTTTT. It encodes CASSSFARQYTGELFF.

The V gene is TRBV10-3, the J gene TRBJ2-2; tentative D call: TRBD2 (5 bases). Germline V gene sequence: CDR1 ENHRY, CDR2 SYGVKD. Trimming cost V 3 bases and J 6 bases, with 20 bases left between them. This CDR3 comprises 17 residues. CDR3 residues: CAISEGSGSLHSGELFF. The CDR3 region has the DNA TGTGCCATCAGTGAAGGGTCGGGGAGTTTACACTCCGGGGAGCTGTTTTTT.